The clone carrying this T cell receptor (beta chain) has ten or more counts. Its cognate antigen is unknown. Isolated RNA was reverse transcribed in full, so expressed TCRB transcripts were sequenced. Naive, central memory and regulatory T cell samples averaged around 3.8 million reads. Clones were sequenced by immunoSEQ multiplex PCR, and TCRdb holds only the in-frame ones, with some missing. The sample includes 300,000 to 350,000 clones, around 8% of them seen just once. This entry is derived from a study of beta chain features in type 1 diabetes. Study results and limitations: TCRB repertoires of naive, central memory and Treg cells appeared more similar among patients than among healthy donors. Type 1 diabetes patients had fewer VDJ junction insertions and more deletions. People with Type 1 diabetes carried modestly yet significantly shorter TCRB CDR3s in all four CD4+ subsets.

This receptor was obtained from a woman in her late teens or twenties in good health. Sequenced input: central memory CD4+ T cells from blood.

This CDR3 is CASGTGGTEAFF. In DNA, the CDR3 is TGTGCCAGCGGAACAGGGGGAACTGAAGCTTTCTTT. J is TRBJ1-1 and V is TRBV7-9, with 8 bases lining up with TRBD1. Germline trimming cut 8 bases from V and 5 bases from J; bases unmatched to any gene: 4. Germline values: CDR1 SEHNR, CDR2 FQNEAQ (reference sequence). The CDR3 length is 12 residues.